This paragraph reports one T cell receptor (beta chain). The CDR3 is 15 amino acids. Trimming pared 0 bases from V and 4 bases from J, leaving 11 bases between. CDR1 and CDR2 from the germline V gene are LNHNV and YYDKDF (reference sequence). The sample originates from a study of T cell changes during pregnancy in multiple sclerosis. Only in-frame clones appear in the TCRdb table, and some are missing; sequencing was by immunoSEQ multiplex PCR. The sample lists 30,000 to 40,000 clones; roughly 93% were seen once. Specimen: CD4+ T cells from peripheral blood mononuclear cells, collected in the second trimester of pregnancy. V is TRBV15 and J is TRBJ2-3, with a tentative D call TRBD1 (6 bases). The sequence was collected from a female donor with multiple sclerosis, enrolled in a pregnancy study. Written as DNA, the CDR3 is TGTGCCACCAGCAGAGAGTGGGGGCAGGCAGATACGCAGTATTTT. It encodes CATSREWGQADTQYF.